This TCR beta chain was documented in a study of shared clonotypes between healthy human individuals. Repertoires were generated with immunoSEQ multiplex PCR, while TCRdb's copy carries only in-frame clones and drops some. The sample lists 2 million to 2.5 million clones; over 85% were seen once. About this clone itself: What it binds is not known.

Findings of the study overall: Sequencing depth was expected to affect clonotype sharing among donors.

The receptor was derived from a man aged 18 to 30 in good health. Source material: naive CD4+ T cells sorted from blood. Indicated subset: CD45RA+ positively selected.

This CDR3 is CASSLVPNTYEQYF. CDR3 nucleotides: TGTGCCAGCAGCTTAGTCCCGAACACCTACGAGCAGTACTTC. The V gene is TRBV7-9, the J gene TRBJ2-7, with D hard to call. The CDR3 contains 14 residues. Per the germline V gene, CDR1 is SEHNR and CDR2 is FQNEAQ (reference sequence). V lost 1 base and J lost 2, with 9 bases in between.